This T cell receptor (beta chain) stems from a study of blood T cell repertoires in COVID-19. Study-level information: PBMCs, B-cell-depleted T cells, or T cells were the source of the cDNA or gDNA that made up the material.

In the authors' methods: Scientists estimated how many nucleated cells there were by amplifying reference gene primers. Libraries were prepared by immunoSEQ multiplex PCR; TCRdb keeps only in-frame clonotypes and omits some of them. From that table come the V and J calls and clone size; the DNA was used to work out D and trimming. The table has over 200,000 clones, just under 90% seen once. This CDR3 is 15 amino acids long. CDR1 LGHDT and CDR2 YNNKEL come from the germline V gene (reference sequence). Trimming removed 3 bases from V and 7 bases from J, with 15 bases in between. The sample was PBMCs or T cells enriched from blood (not recorded which). This clonotype was sampled from a woman younger than 45 with acute COVID-19. The chain recombines TRBV3-1 (or the pseudogene TRBV3-2) with TRBJ1-4; D uncertain. This CDR3 is CASSQWTLGIEKLFF. Written as DNA, the CDR3 is TGTGCCAGCAGCCAGTGGACTCTAGGTATTGAAAAACTGTTTTTT.